There are a few counts of the clone carrying this T cell receptor beta chain. Its antigen is undetermined. With 4 bases removed from V and 5 bases from J, the gap between germline ends came to 8 bases. Per the germline V gene, CDR1 is SEHNR and CDR2 is FQNEAQ (reference sequence). This CDR3 is 12 amino acids long. The method was immunoSEQ multiplex PCR; TCRdb's version includes in-frame clones alone and lacks a portion of them. The data contain approximately 74,000 clones, around 67% of them singletons. These data belong to a study of vaccination effects on CD4 cells after COVID-19. Researchers isolated CD4+ T cells once roughly nine days of culture had elapsed. Vaccination of participants consisted of two doses of either the BNT162b2 or mRNA-1273 vaccine.

The J gene is TRBJ2-5, the V gene TRBV7-9, with D hard to call. The source material was CD4+ T cells from PBMCs cultured without peptide, sampled after COVID-19 vaccination. This receptor was identified in a human donor who received a COVID-19 vaccine. CDR3 sequence (DNA): TGTGCCAGCAGCTCGAACCCTGAGACCCAGTACTTC. As protein: CASSSNPETQYF.